The 18 T cell receptor beta chains in this list originate from one sample, sequenced in a study of blood T cell repertoires in COVID-19. Assay: immunoSEQ multiplex PCR; the TCRdb copy retains only in-frame clones and omits some. The data contain approximately 290,000 clones, roughly 91% of them seen just once; the ten biggest clones take up around 10%. The sequenced sample was peripheral blood. Receptors were obtained from a woman in her thirties with COVID-19, enrolled during active disease.

The chain carries TRBV7-2 and TRBJ2-3; 10 bases agree with TRBD2. After removal of 3 bases from V and 7 bases from J, the junction contained 7 bases not matched to a gene. Germline V lookup: CDR1 SGHTA, CDR2 FQGNSA. The CDR3 length is 15 residues. For the CDR3, the DNA is TGTGCCAGCAGCTTCCTAGCGGGGGAGACCCATACGCAGTATTTT. It is translated as CASSFLAGETHTQYF.

This chain links TRBV28 with TRBJ2-5, with 7 bases fitting TRBD1. V lost 10 bases to trimming and J lost 0 bases; unmatched junction nucleotides: 5. The CDR3 spans 13 residues. CDR1 and CDR2 from the germline V gene are MDHEN and SYDVKM. Here the CDR3 reads CAIFDRDQETQYF. The CDR3 nucleotides read TGTGCCATTTTCGACAGGGACCAAGAGACCCAGTACTTC.

The chain employs TRBV5-1 and TRBJ2-2, with D possibly TRBD1 on 5 matching bases. The CDR3 totals 16 residues. Germline V CDR1 and CDR2: SGHRS, YFSETQ. Trimming left V 1 base short and J 4 bases short, with 14 bases between. The CDR3 DNA reads TGCGCCAGCAGCTTGTTTCAGGGCTCGGGCACCGGGGAGCTGTTTTTT. It is translated as CASSLFQGSGTGELFF.

This clone was observed a single time. The J gene is TRBJ2-1, the V gene TRBV28; 11 bases agree with TRBD2. Looked up from germline, CDR1 is MDHEN and CDR2 is SYDVKM. Losses at the gene ends were 11 bases for V and 9 bases for J; bases not matched to a gene: 15. The CDR3 is 15 amino acids. CDR3 region: CAALAGGWTRGEQFF. The CDR3, as DNA: TGTGCCGCTCTAGCGGGGGGATGGACCCGGGGTGAGCAGTTCTTC.

The chain has TRBV4-2 and TRBJ1-1; D is undetermined. Germline V gives CDR1 LGHNA, CDR2 YNFKEQ. The ends were cut back, 2 bases at V and 1 base at J, with 8 bases in the middle. The CDR3 spans 14 residues. CDR3 nucleotide sequence: TGTGCCAGCAGCCAACCCACAGAGAACACTGAAGCTTTCTTT. This translates into CASSQPTENTEAFF.

This clone was seen only once. This rearrangement joins TRBV27 to TRBJ1-2, with a weak D call TRBD1 (5 bases). Germline V gene data show CDR1 as MNHEY and CDR2 as SMNVEV (reference sequence). Trimming took 7 bases from V and 8 from J, leaving 20 bases between them. The CDR3 is 14 residues long. The CDR3: CASTDLRDRGGYTF. The CDR3, as DNA: TGTGCCAGCACCGACCTCAGGGACCGGGGGGGCTACACCTTC.

The chain couples TRBV18 to TRBJ1-2; TRBD1 matches 7 bases. The CDR3 consists of 16 residues. V shed 3 bases, J shed 2 bases, and the junction held 9 bases outside the gene matches. CDR1 and CDR2 from the germline V gene are KGHSH and LQKENI. CDR3 in amino acids: CASSPYRGGQNYGYTF. CDR3 coding DNA: TGTGCCAGCTCACCCTACCGTGGGGGACAGAACTATGGCTACACCTTC.

V is TRBV5-1 and J is TRBJ1-4; perhaps TRBD1 as D (6 bases). This CDR3 contains 15 residues. Trimming removed 5 bases at V and 6 bases at J, with 17 bases between. The germline CDR1 and CDR2 sequences are SGHRS and YFSETQ. In DNA, the CDR3 is TGCGCCAGCAGATACCGACAGGATATTTATGAAAAACTGTTTTTT. This codes for CASRYRQDIYEKLFF.

The chain has TRBV21-1 and TRBJ1-1; the table names TRBD1, a call not compared with the DNA. TRBV21-1 has pseudogene status. The CDR3 sequence is 13 residues long. Here the CDR3 reads CATLQESNTEAFF. CDR3 DNA sequence: TGTGCCACATTACAGGAGAGCAACACTGAAGCTTTCTTT.

The chain couples TRBV7-8 to TRBJ1-1, with D perhaps matching TRBD1 (5 bases). V shed 5 bases and J shed 4 bases, with 20 bases lying between them. The CDR3 is 16 residues long. In germline, CDR1 is SGHVS, CDR2 FQNEAQ. CDR3 bases: TGTGCCAGCAGCCGCTCGTGGGGGGGAGTCAGCACTGAAGCTTTCTTT. Protein product: CASSRSWGGVSTEAFF.

This chain joins TRBV10-1 and TRBJ1-4, with D perhaps matching TRBD1 (5 bases). The CDR3 covers 13 residues. The V gene's germline CDR1 is WNHNN and CDR2 SYGVQD (reference sequence). Deletions cut 3 bases from V and 13 bases from J, with 15 bases between. The CDR3 loop reads CASSETTAYGLFF. The CDR3 DNA is TGCGCCAGCAGTGAAACGACAGCGTACGGACTGTTTTTT.

This chain connects TRBV18 to TRBJ2-1; 7 bases match TRBD1. This CDR3 region has 14 residues. V was pared by 2 bases and J by 7 bases, with 5 bases of the junction left unmatched. The V gene's germline CDR1 is KGHSH and CDR2 LQKENI. As DNA, the CDR3 is TGTGCCAGCTCACCAGGGGCAGGGGGTAATGAGCAGTTCTTC. This codes for CASSPGAGGNEQFF. Full variable domain (rest looked up from reference TRBV18 and TRBJ2-1): NAGVMQNPRHLVRRRGQEARLRCSPMKGHSHVYWYRQLPEEGLKFMVYLQKENIIDESGMPKERFSAEFPKEGPSILRIQQVVRGDSAAYFCASSPGAGGNEQFFGPGTRLTVL.

The chain carries TRBV19 and TRBJ1-5, with 9 bases identical to TRBD1. The germline gives CDR1 LNHDA, CDR2 SQIVND (reference sequence). V dropped 5 bases and J dropped 3; count of bases not matched to a gene: 5. The CDR3 length is 15 residues. The chain's CDR3 is CASSWGQGYNQPQHF. As DNA, the CDR3 is TGTGCCAGTAGTTGGGGACAGGGATACAATCAGCCCCAGCATTTT.

The chain's CDR3 is CASSQTGTPISPLHF. The CDR3 nucleotides are TGTGCCAGCAGCCAAACCGGGACACCGATTTCACCCCTCCACTTT. The V call is TRBV3-1 (or the pseudogene TRBV3-2), the J call TRBJ1-6; a possible D gene is TRBD1 (6 bases). Germline V CDR1 and CDR2: LGHDT, YNNKEL (reference sequence). The CDR3 sequence is 15 residues long. Trimming shortened V by 2 bases and J by 9 bases, and 14 bases separated the two germline ends.

This clone appeared a few times. The V gene is TRBV7-8, the J gene TRBJ2-7; 9 nucleotides align to TRBD1. The CDR3 has 16 residues. J was trimmed by 2 bases and V by 5 bases; bases with no gene match: 10. CDR1 and CDR2 from the germline V gene are SGHVS and FQNEAQ. CDR3 region: CASSVNSGQGPYEQYF. Here the CDR3 DNA reads TGTGCCAGCAGCGTAAACTCGGGACAGGGTCCCTACGAGCAGTACTTC.

The V and J genes are TRBV19 and TRBJ1-1; D is undetermined. The CDR3 length is 12 residues. Between the trimmed V and J ends, which lost 6 bases and 7 bases, there was a span of 12 bases. Germline V lookup: CDR1 LNHDA, CDR2 SQIVND (reference sequence). CDR3 amino acids: CASSGRGIEAFF. As DNA, the CDR3 is TGTGCCAGTAGCGGACGAGGGATTGAAGCTTTCTTT.

The gene calls are TRBV2 and TRBJ1-6, with TRBD1 as a possible D gene (6 bases). This CDR3 region has 15 residues. Per germline, CDR1 SNHLY and CDR2 FYNNEI. V lost 4 bases, J lost 7 bases, and 14 bases lay in between. CDR3 coding DNA: TGTGCCAGCAGTGGTTTTTCACAGGGCAATTCACCCCTCCACTTT. It is translated as CASSGFSQGNSPLHF. Using reference TRBV2 and TRBJ1-6 for the parts outside the CDR3, the full variable domain is EPEVTQTPSHQVTQMGQEVILRCVPISNHLYFYWYRQILGQKVEFLVSFYNNEISEKSEIFDDQFSVERPDGSNFTLKIRSTKLEDSAMYFCASSGFSQGNSPLHFGNGTRLTVT.

The chain carries TRBV29-1 and TRBJ1-2; D gene unclear. There are 14 residues in the CDR3. Germline lookup yields CDR1 SQVTM and CDR2 ANQGSEA. Deletions cut 0 bases from V and 3 bases from J, with 11 bases between. The CDR3 loop is CSVEEVAPDYGYTF. The CDR3 nucleotides are TGCAGCGTTGAAGAGGTAGCACCCGACTATGGCTACACCTTC.